These 10 T cell receptor beta chains came from one sample sequenced in a study of identical twins' blood T cells. TCRdb independently ran MiXCR on the 5' RACE reads; one entry per CDR3 protein. Among 350,000 to 400,000 distinct CDR3 sequences listed, over 25% were seen once. The sequencing sample was made of PBMCs. The origin of the receptors is a woman aged 18 to 55 in good health.

The V gene is TRBV29-1, the J gene TRBJ1-4, with 9 bases that match TRBD1. The CDR3 runs 12 residues. CDR1 is SQVTM, CDR2 ANQGSEA, per germline. V lost 6 bases to trimming and J lost 8 bases; unmatched junction nucleotides: 4. CDR3 loop: CSVDRGEEKLFF. The CDR3 nucleotides read TGCAGCGTAGACAGGGGGGAAGAAAAACTGTTTTTT.

A word on this clonotype: The junction and the germline gene differ at one end; a read error may be behind it. V and J are TRBV28 and TRBJ1-2; D remains ambiguous. From germline, CDR1 is MDHEN and CDR2 SYDVKM. This CDR3 comprises 10 residues. The CDR3 DNA is TGTGCCAGCAGTGGTTATGACTACACCTTC. Protein: CASSGYDYTF.

The rearrangement links TRBV10-3 to TRBJ1-3; a possible D gene is TRBD1 (5 bases). Germline CDR1 and CDR2: ENHRY and SYGVKD. This CDR3 spans 13 amino acids. Trimming took 6 bases from V and 0 from J, leaving 6 bases between them. CDR3: CAIRDNSGNTIYF. The CDR3 nucleotides read TGTGCCATCAGGGACAACTCTGGAAACACCATATATTTT.

This clonotype appeared a few times. V usage is TRBV9 and J usage is TRBJ2-1; 14 nucleotides agree with TRBD2. The CDR3 has 23 amino acids. The germline V gene encodes CDR1 SGDLS and CDR2 YYNGEE. Trimming took 4 bases from V and 7 from J; bases not matched to a gene: 28. The CDR3 DNA reads as TGTGCCAGCAGCCTCGCACAACGAAAACCGGGACTAGCGGGAGTTGGTCGTCCGAATGAGCAGTTCTTC. Its translation is CASSLAQRKPGLAGVGRPNEQFF.

This clonotype was observed a handful of times. V is TRBV27 and J is TRBJ2-7, with unresolved D. The V end lost 6 bases, the J end lost 2 bases, and 11 bases lay between the germline ends. The CDR3 runs 13 residues. CDR1 is MNHEY and CDR2 is SMNVEV in the germline V gene (reference sequence). CDR3 protein: CASRLPGTYEQYF. The CDR3 region has the DNA TGTGCCAGCAGACTGCCGGGCACCTACGAGCAGTACTTC.

This clonotype appeared many times. V and J are TRBV20-1 and TRBJ2-1; 10 bases are a match to TRBD2. Looked up from germline, CDR1 is DFQATT and CDR2 is SNEGSKA (reference sequence). V gave up 2 bases and J gave up 6 bases; unmatched junction bases: 4. There are 14 residues in the CDR3. DNA of the CDR3: TGCAGTGCTAGACTAGCGGGGGTACGCAATGAGCAGTTCTTC. Translated, it gives CSARLAGVRNEQFF.

The J gene is TRBJ1-5, the V gene TRBV5-6; 12 bases line up with TRBD1. CDR1 and CDR2 (germline): SGHDT, YYEEEE. V lost 4 bases and J lost 2; bases outside the gene matches: 22. The CDR3 spans 22 residues. CDR3 nucleotide sequence: TGTGCCAGCAGCCCAATTTTGAAAGTTGGGACAGGGGGCGGGATATGCAATCAGCCCCAGCATTTT. Residues: CASSPILKVGTGGGICNQPQHF.

The V call is TRBV5-4, the J call TRBJ2-5; TRBD2 might be the D (5 bases). Germline loops: CDR1 SGHNT, CDR2 YYREEE (reference sequence). This CDR3 is 14 amino acids long. V lost 5 bases, J lost 3 bases, and 14 bases lay in between. The CDR3 region is CASSLWSGKETQYF. DNA for the CDR3: TGTGCCAGCAGTTTGTGGAGCGGAAAAGAGACCCAGTACTTC.

This clonotype has ten or more counts. V usage is TRBV5-1 and J usage is TRBJ2-1; possibly TRBD2 for D (5 bases). The CDR3 loop spans 14 amino acids. Germline V gene data show CDR1 as SGHRS and CDR2 as YFSETQ. Trimming shortened V by 4 bases and J by 6 bases, and 14 bases separated the two germline ends. The CDR3 nucleotides read TGCGCCAGCAGCCAGGACTCGACCCCCAATGAGCAGTTCTTC. Amino acids: CASSQDSTPNEQFF.

This clonotype was observed at least ten times. The genes are TRBV20-1 and TRBJ1-3; D not resolved. This CDR3 is built from 11 residues. In germline, CDR1 is DFQATT, CDR2 SNEGSKA (reference sequence). The V end lost 2 bases, the J end lost 8 bases, and 7 bases lay between the germline ends. The CDR3 bases are TGCAGTGCTAGATGGGGAGACACCATATATTTT. The encoded protein is CSARWGDTIYF.